This TCR beta chain was sequenced during a study of T cell repertoires in cytomegalovirus infection. Study-wide findings and caveats: There were HLA-C-restricted CMV-specific TCR beta clonotypes dominating the ex vivo response.

MiXCR was run by TCRdb on the reads, yielding one entry per CDR3 protein. The sample lists just over 450,000 distinct CDR3 sequences, 40% to 50% seen once, with about 39% in the top ten. This clonotype was observed a few times. Its antigen is not known. The origin of this receptor is a human donor in good health (CMV status not recorded). Some clones in this sample may be carry-over from other donors' samples. Sequenced here: cultured PBMCs, sampled from culture after CMV antigen stimulation.

In nucleotides, the CDR3 is TGTGCCAGCAGCGTGGAGCGCCAACTTGCCTACGAGCAGTACTTC. Amino acids: CASSVERQLAYEQYF. This chain links TRBV7-2 with TRBJ2-7; D is ambiguous. V was clipped by 5 bases and J by 2 bases, with 16 bases between them. The V gene's germline CDR1 is SGHTA and CDR2 FQGNSA. The CDR3 loop spans 15 amino acids.